The clone carrying this TCR beta chain was picked up many times. An end of the junction differs from the germline gene, which may be a read error. This record belongs to a study of neurological immune-mediated disorders. The germline CDR1 and CDR2 sequences are SGHTA and FQGNSA. CDR3 length: 13 amino acids. Every sequencing run returned over 170 million TCR-beta sequences, which were derived from 15-18 subjects. TCRdb itself ran the 5' RACE reads through MiXCR, one entry per CDR3 protein. The sample yields about 59,000 distinct CDR3 sequences, around 3.5% seen once. The source is a woman aged 25-40 years with multiple sclerosis. V gene TRBV7-2 combines with J gene TRBJ1-5; D uncertain. Material: PBMCs. CDR3 sequence: CASSLVASQPQNF. In nucleotides, the CDR3 is TGTGCCAGCAGCTTAGTAGCGAGTCAGCCCCAGAATTTT.